Reported below is one TCR beta chain. Antigen: not known. Treatment described: oral pan-JAK inhibitor, 5-10 mg twice daily. Lesional scalp tissue (obtained by punch biopsy) and peripheral blood were collected from alopecia areata patients. Sequencing relied on a cDNA template that was reverse transcribed from extracted RNA. Libraries were prepared by immunoSEQ multiplex PCR; TCRdb keeps only in-frame clonotypes and omits some of them. The sample lists 150,000 to 200,000 clones, over 55% occurring once. Between the trimmed V and J ends, which lost 4 bases and 0 bases, there was a span of 10 bases. The CDR3 length is 13 residues. Per the germline V gene, CDR1 is GTSNPN and CDR2 is SVGIG (reference sequence). The sample originates from a study of CD8+ T cells in alopecia areata. Study-level information: Severity was scored as percentage of affected scalp area in treated patients. Study results and caveats: Affected scalp, especially in alopecia totalis/universalis, had a higher clonality than normal scalp did. For baseline CD8+ expansion, any link to response stays uncertain with one nonresponder.

The chain has TRBV30 and TRBJ2-7, with D maybe TRBD1 (5 bases). The sequencing here drew on CD4+ T cells sorted from blood, taken at week 24, from a patient treated with tofacitinib. This receptor was obtained from a human donor with alopecia areata. This CDR3 reads CAWTSGASYEQYF. The CDR3 region has the DNA TGTGCCTGGACCAGTGGGGCCTCCTACGAGCAGTACTTC.